This TCR beta chain was retrieved from a study of T cell responses to AZD1222 COVID-19 vaccine. Study results and caveats: Baseline serostatus was positive in only a handful of AZD1222 recipients. Possibly, clonal diversity was underestimated; donors were largely white British and included more females. Close to half of all spike-specific TCRs reportedly target regions of the variants that are unmutated. Vaccination with two AZD1222 doses was followed by a rise in Spike-specific TCR breadth and depth.

The CDR3 runs to 13 residues. CDR1 and CDR2 (germline): SGHNT, YENEEA. The V and J ends lost 5 bases and 6 bases, in that order; junction bases with no gene match: 2. Assay: immunoSEQ multiplex PCR; the TCRdb copy retains only in-frame clones and omits some. The table includes about 96,000 clones, around 91% detected once. This clone has a single count. Its antigen remains unidentified. The sequences come from peripheral blood, collected on day 0 of MenACWY control vaccination. The chain recombines TRBV11-3 with TRBJ2-2, with 8 bases lining up with TRBD1. This clonotype was sampled from an adult in good health. CDR3 in amino acids: CASSRQGSGELFF. As DNA, the CDR3 is TGTGCCAGCAGCCGACAGGGGTCCGGGGAGCTGTTTTTT.